This is a list of T cell receptor beta chains from one sample in a study of blood T cells in healthy people across ages. One entry per CDR3 protein results from TCRdb running MiXCR on the 5' RACE reads. The sample has some 1 million distinct CDR3 sequences, under 55% seen once. The specimen was blood. These receptors were obtained from a woman aged 55-69 years in good health. Each CDR3 is given with its conserved first and last residue. Fields, in order: clone size, D gene, V gene, J gene, CDR3 DNA, CDR3 protein. The D gene is left open where the match is weak. Only part of the rows carry a size: once, few, many, or a class if the clone is expanded.

size: few; D: TRBD2; V: TRBV27; J: TRBJ2-7; DNA: TGTGCCACCAAGGGGACTACTTACGAGCAGTACTTC; CDR3: CATKGTTYEQYF
size: NA; D: NA; V: TRBV6-1; J: TRBJ2-2; DNA: TGTGCCAGCAGTGAAAACATTGGGTTCGCGAACACCGGGGAGCTGTTTTTT; CDR3: CASSENIGFANTGELFF
size: few; D: TRBD2; V: TRBV5-1; J: TRBJ2-7; DNA: TGCGCCAGCAGCTTGCAGTCAGCGGGAGGTTCCCGAAATGAGCAGTACTTC; CDR3: CASSLQSAGGSRNEQYF
size: NA; D: NA; V: TRBV7-3; J: TRBJ2-6; DNA: TGTGCCAGCAGCTCCGAAAAATTGAGACAGCACCTCTCTGGGGCCAACGTCCTGACTTTC; CDR3: CASSSEKLRQHLSGANVLTF
size: many; D: TRBD1; V: TRBV20-1; J: TRBJ2-4; DNA: TGCAGTGCCCCGGGACAGGGGAGCAACATTCAGTACTTC; CDR3: CSAPGQGSNIQYF
size: NA; D: TRBD2; V: TRBV6-5; J: TRBJ2-5; DNA: TGTGCCAGCAGTTATCTGGGGGGGAAGACCCAGTACTTC; CDR3: CASSYLGGKTQYF
size: NA; D: NA; V: TRBV14; J: TRBJ1-4; DNA: TGTGCCAGCAGCCAAGGGCGGAAATGGCATGCAACTAATGAAAAACTGTTTTTT; CDR3: CASSQGRKWHATNEKLFF
size: NA; D: TRBD2; V: TRBV4-1; J: TRBJ2-5; DNA: TGCGCCAGCAGCCAAGAAGGCGGGAGGAGTAAGAGGACCCAGTACTTC; CDR3: CASSQEGGRSKRTQYF
size: NA; D: NA; V: TRBV20-1; J: TRBJ2-3; DNA: TGCAGTGCTAGAGATCCGGCCGGCAATACGCAGTATTTT; CDR3: CSARDPAGNTQYF
size: NA; D: NA; V: TRBV20-1; J: TRBJ1-4; DNA: TGCAGTGCTAGAGTTTCCGGCGGGGGCAATGAAAAACTGTTTTTT; CDR3: CSARVSGGGNEKLFF
size: NA; D: NA; V: TRBV3-1; J: TRBJ2-1; DNA: TGTGCCAGCAGCCAACGAAGCCGCTCCTACAATGAGCAGTTCTTC; CDR3: CASSQRSRSYNEQFF
size: few; D: TRBD1; V: TRBV20-1; J: TRBJ2-1; DNA: TGCAGTGACCAGGCCGGGACAGGGGGCTCTGAGCAGTTCTTC; CDR3: CSDQAGTGGSEQFF
size: NA; D: NA; V: TRBV29-1; J: TRBJ2-1; DNA: TGCAGCGTTCAAGAGGACAGATTGGGTGAGCAGTTCTTC; CDR3: CSVQEDRLGEQFF
size: NA; D: TRBD1; V: TRBV5-1; J: TRBJ2-5; DNA: TGCGCCAGCAGCGGAAGGGACAGGGGCCAAGAGACCCAGTACTTC; CDR3: CASSGRDRGQETQYF
size: NA; D: NA; V: TRBV2; J: TRBJ2-1; DNA: TGTGCCAGCAGCCCCGGTAAAGAGCAGTTCTTC; CDR3: CASSPGKEQFF
size: NA; D: NA; V: TRBV10-3; J: TRBJ2-6; DNA: TGTGCCATCAGGAAAGACAGGAGAAAAGACTCTGGGGCCAACGTCCTGACTTTC; CDR3: CAIRKDRRKDSGANVLTF
size: NA; D: NA; V: TRBV7-3; J: TRBJ2-5; DNA: TGTGCCAGCAGCTTAAGGTGGCAAGAGACCCAGTACTTC; CDR3: CASSLRWQETQYF
size: few; D: TRBD2; V: TRBV10-3; J: TRBJ2-7; DNA: TGTGCCATCAGTGATCGGGCTAGCGGGAGGGCCTACGAGCAGTACTTC; CDR3: CAISDRASGRAYEQYF
size: NA; D: NA; V: TRBV9; J: TRBJ2-3; DNA: TGTGCCAGCAGCGTACGTCCGTCAGGTACGCAGTATTTT; CDR3: CASSVRPSGTQYF
size: NA; D: TRBD2; V: TRBV6-1; J: TRBJ2-4; DNA: TGTGCCAGCAGCCCCTCCGCCCTAGCGGGAGGGCCTAAGGACATTCAGTACTTC; CDR3: CASSPSALAGGPKDIQYF
size: many; D: TRBD2; V: TRBV7-3; J: TRBJ2-1; DNA: TGTGCCAGCAGCCTAGGGACTAGCGGGAGGACCTACAATGAGCAGTTCTTC; CDR3: CASSLGTSGRTYNEQFF